The 11 T cell receptor beta chains reported below all come from one sample, sequenced in a study of blood T cell repertoires in COVID-19. Some clones are missing from TCRdb's copy, which holds only in-frame ones; the method was immunoSEQ multiplex PCR. The repertoire holds under 300,000 clones, with over 80% as singletons. The sequencing sample was made of peripheral blood. The origin of the receptors is a human donor in a cohort sampled during active COVID-19.

The CDR3 here is CASSYSTAGATYEQYF. The DNA for the CDR3 is TGTGCCAGCAGTTACTCAACGGCAGGGGCTACCTACGAGCAGTACTTC. V and J are TRBV6-5 and TRBJ2-7, with a tentative D call TRBD1 (6 bases). Per germline, CDR1 MNHEY and CDR2 SVGAGI. This CDR3 comprises 16 residues. V lost 0 bases, J lost 2 bases, and 14 bases lay in between.

This clone came up once. The V call is TRBV30, the J call TRBJ2-3, with 15 bases aligning to TRBD2. V dropped 3 bases and J dropped 4; count of bases not matched to a gene: 5. CDR3 size: 16 residues. Germline lookup yields CDR1 GTSNPN and CDR2 SVGIG (reference sequence). CDR3 sequence reads: CAWSRGLAGGSDTQYF. The CDR3 DNA sequence: TGTGCCTGGAGCCGTGGACTAGCGGGGGGGTCAGATACGCAGTATTTT. The whole variable domain, remainder taken from reference TRBV30 and TRBJ2-3, is SQTIHQWPATLVQPVGSPLSLECTVEGTSNPNLYWYRQAAGRGLQLLFYSVGIGQISSEVPQNLSASRPQDRQFILSSKKLLLSDSGFYLCAWSRGLAGGSDTQYFGPGTRLTVL.

The chain couples TRBV3-1 (or the pseudogene TRBV3-2) to TRBJ2-4, with TRBD1 matching over 7 bases. Germline V lookup: CDR1 LGHDT, CDR2 YNNKEL (reference sequence). This CDR3 contains 13 residues. The V segment lost 6 bases and the J segment 5 bases; nucleotides outside the gene matches: 4. CDR3 bases: TGTGCCAGCAGTCGGACAGGAGAAAACATTCAGTACTTC. As protein: CASSRTGENIQYF.

V gene TRBV5-1 combines with J gene TRBJ2-5; 8 bases match TRBD2. The CDR3 covers 15 residues. V shed 0 bases and J 5 bases; nucleotides not matched to a gene: 6. Looked up from germline, CDR1 is SGHRS and CDR2 is YFSETQ. The CDR3 loop is CASSLGRTSWETQYF. The DNA of the CDR3 is TGCGCCAGCAGCTTGGGAAGGACTAGCTGGGAGACCCAGTACTTC. Complete variable domain (other parts from reference TRBV5-1 and TRBJ2-5): KAGVTQTPRYLIKTRGQQVTLSCSPISGHRSVSWYQQTPGQGLQFLFEYFSETQRNKGNFPGRFSGRQFSNSRSEMNVSTLELGDSALYLCASSLGRTSWETQYFGPGTRLLVL.

The V gene is TRBV10-3, the J gene TRBJ2-5; 9 positions agree with TRBD1. Germline V gene sequence: CDR1 ENHRY, CDR2 SYGVKD. J was trimmed by 7 bases and V by 6 bases; bases with no gene match: 12. CDR3 length: 15 residues. The DNA of the CDR3 is TGTGCCATCAGAGAGGACAGGGGAATATTCGGGACCCAGTACTTC. Its translation is CAIREDRGIFGTQYF.

The chain recombines TRBV29-1 with TRBJ2-5; 8 bases are shared with TRBD1. Germline V CDR1 and CDR2: SQVTM, ANQGSEA. V lost 3 bases, J lost 4 bases, and 7 bases stayed unmatched. The CDR3 runs 14 residues. The CDR3 loop reads CSVDSQGAGETQYF. CDR3 coding DNA: TGCAGCGTTGACTCCCAGGGGGCGGGAGAGACCCAGTACTTC.

The CDR3 region has the DNA TGTGCCAGCAGCCGGGGGGGAAGCGGGAGCACGGGCCTCGAGCAGTACTTC. Its translation: CASSRGGSGSTGLEQYF. The chain employs TRBV5-4 and TRBJ2-7; 8 bases map to TRBD2. V lost 4 bases and J lost 6; bases outside the gene matches: 18. The length of the CDR3 is 17 residues. In germline, CDR1 is SGHNT, CDR2 YYREEE (reference sequence).

This chain joins TRBV9 and TRBJ2-5; D might be TRBD2 (7 bases). The V and J ends lost 0 bases and 4 bases respectively, with 13 bases between them. In germline, CDR1 is SGDLS, CDR2 YYNGEE. This CDR3 has 15 amino acids. CDR3 loop: CASSVVEGGGETQYF. The CDR3 nucleotides are TGTGCCAGCAGCGTAGTGGAGGGGGGGGGAGAGACCCAGTACTTC.

The sample holds one count of this clone. The CDR3 loop reads CASSLDRGNEQFF. In DNA, the CDR3 is TGTGCCAGCAGTCTCGACAGGGGCAATGAGCAGTTCTTC. V gene TRBV14 combines with J gene TRBJ2-1, with 8 bases matching TRBD1. The germline V gene encodes CDR1 SGHDN and CDR2 FVKESK. The length of the CDR3 is 13 residues. V dropped 6 bases and J dropped 6; count of bases not matched to a gene: 4.

The chain is built from TRBV10-3 and TRBJ2-2, with 7 bases fitting TRBD1. Germline CDR1 and CDR2: ENHRY and SYGVKD. Trimming at V came to 0 bases and at J to 5 bases, leaving 3 bases not matched to a gene. The CDR3 consists of 15 residues. The CDR3 DNA is TGTGCCATCAGTGAGTCGGGACAGACAACCGGGGAGCTGTTTTTT. Encoded protein: CAISESGQTTGELFF.

The rearrangement links TRBV14 to TRBJ1-1; 12 positions agree with TRBD1. This CDR3 has 18 amino acids. Germline trimming cut 1 base from V and 5 bases from J; bases unmatched to any gene: 11. Germline V gene data show CDR1 as SGHDN and CDR2 as FVKESK. This CDR3 is CASSQAWGTGGARTEAFF. The CDR3 nucleotides read TGTGCCAGCAGCCAAGCTTGGGGGACAGGGGGCGCGAGAACTGAAGCTTTCTTT.